The 11 T cell receptor beta chains below come from one sample, sequenced in a study of regulatory T cells in long-lasting Graves disease (dated by TCRdb to about 2021). The protocol used for the library was multiplex PCR. The instrument given in TCRdb is Illumina HiSeq 4000. iRepertoire HTBI primers and Arm-PCR amplification of CDR3 regions were used to construct TCR beta libraries. TCRdb cleaned the public reads at Q25 with fastp, built clones with MiXCR and kept in-frame beta chains. Each record represents a unique CDR3 protein, reported with the most common genes and DNA among its rows. This sample has 400,000 to 650,000 distinct CDR3 sequences in its table, and 16% of those were observed once. The ten largest clonotypes hold 20% to 25% of the sample. Per the publication, the time point label means: newly diagnosed GD, antithyroid drugs for less than 3 months. For both TCR sequencing and RNA sequencing, RNA was extracted from PBMCs in TRIzol.

These same data were also listed under a study on T cells in Graves' hyperthyroidism and ophthalmopathy.

The input for sequencing was peripheral blood mononuclear cells (PBMCs), taken at new diagnosis, from a patient treated with antithyroid drugs. These receptors all come from a woman aged 35-65 years with Graves disease. Donor details come from another sample of the same person, matched by shared clones.

This clonotype was detected only a few times. The rearrangement links TRBV6-5 to TRBJ1-1; 8 bases align to TRBD1. The CDR3 is 16 amino acids. Germline lookup yields CDR1 MNHEY and CDR2 SVGAGI. V dropped 4 bases and J dropped 2; count of bases not matched to a gene: 9. The DNA for the CDR3 is TGTGCCAGCAGTTCCACCCAGGGGGCAACCAACACTGAAGCTTTCTTT. Its protein is CASSSTQGATNTEAFF.

This clonotype came up many times. The chain couples TRBV7-6 to TRBJ1-1, with D possibly TRBD1 on 5 matching bases. The V gene's germline CDR1 is SGHVS and CDR2 FNYEAQ. Deletions cut 6 bases from V and 3 bases from J, with 8 bases between. The CDR3 runs 12 residues. CDR3 sequence reads: CASRGTYTEAFF. CDR3 DNA: TGTGCCAGCAGGGGGACTTACACTGAAGCTTTCTTT.

V and J are TRBV19 and TRBJ1-1, with D possibly being TRBD1 (5 bases). V was pared by 3 bases and J by 3 bases, with 11 bases between. From germline, CDR1 is LNHDA and CDR2 SQIVND (reference sequence). This CDR3 is 14 amino acids long. The CDR3 loop reads CASSIFGGDTEAFF. The CDR3 nucleotides read TGTGCCAGTAGTATCTTCGGGGGGGACACTGAAGCTTTCTTT.

J is TRBJ2-3 and V is TRBV9; 8 bases align to TRBD1. The ends lost 2 bases at V and 3 bases at J; junction bases unmatched: 8. The CDR3 extends over 16 amino acids. Germline V gene lookup returns CDR1 SGDLS and CDR2 YYNGEE. CDR3 bases: TGTGCCAGCAGCGTGGGGAGGACAGGGAGGACAGATACGCAGTATTTT. Translation gives CASSVGRTGRTDTQYF.

The sample holds one count of this clonotype. The gene calls are TRBV11-2 and TRBJ1-6; possibly TRBD1 for D (6 bases). Germline CDR1 is SGHAT and CDR2 is FQNNGV. The CDR3 runs 13 residues. Deletions cut 1 base from V and 13 bases from J, with 11 bases between. CDR3 residues: CASSLGGGGPLHF. In DNA, the CDR3 is TGTGCCAGCAGCTTAGGAGGGGGGGGGCCCCTCCACTTT.

The chain has TRBV9 and TRBJ2-7; 10 bases agree with TRBD2. The V segment lost 4 bases and the J segment 3 bases; nucleotides outside the gene matches: 13. There are 17 residues in the CDR3. Per germline, CDR1 SGDLS and CDR2 YYNGEE. CDR3 bases: TGTGCCAGCAGCCAAGTATCGTCCAGGACTAGCGGCTACGAGCAGTACTTC. Its translation: CASSQVSSRTSGYEQYF.

V usage is TRBV4-1 and J usage is TRBJ1-2, with D possibly matching TRBD1 (6 bases). The CDR3 extends over 15 amino acids. In germline, CDR1 is MGHRA, CDR2 YSYEKL. Trimming stripped 4 bases from V and 5 bases from J, with 17 bases between. CDR3 sequence reads: CASSLKKRGAYGYTF. The CDR3 DNA is TGCGCCAGCAGCCTCAAGAAACGGGGGGCATATGGCTACACCTTC.

Comment on this clonotype: Compared with germline, one end of the junction differs, possibly owing to a read error. V is TRBV19 and J is TRBJ1-1; D may be TRBD1 (5 bases). The CDR3 has 13 amino acids. Germline values: CDR1 LNHDA, CDR2 SQIVND (reference sequence). In nucleotides, the CDR3 is TGTGCCAGTACCCCATCCCAGGGACCTGACGCTTTCTTT. Encoded protein: CASTPSQGPDAFF. The full variable domain, completed using reference TRBV19 and TRBJ1-1, is DGGITQSPKYLFRKEGQNVTLSCEQNLNHDAMYWYRQDPGQGLRLIYYSQIVNDFQKGDIAEGYSVSREKKESFPLTVTSAQKNPTAFYLCASTPSQGPDAFFGQGTRLTVV.

V and J are TRBV7-2 and TRBJ2-7; D unresolved. The CDR3 extends over 14 amino acids. Germline V CDR1 and CDR2: SGHTA, FQGNSA. The V end lost 1 base, the J end lost 2 bases, and 9 bases lay between the germline ends. CDR3 sequence: CASSLGVGTYEQYF. The CDR3 DNA reads as TGTGCCAGCAGCTTAGGAGTGGGAACCTACGAGCAGTACTTC.

At least ten counts were recorded for this clonotype. The rearrangement joins TRBV6-1 to TRBJ2-3, with D possibly being TRBD1 (6 bases). V lost 7 bases, J lost 1 base, and 12 bases lay in between. Germline lookup yields CDR1 MNHNS and CDR2 SASEGT. The CDR3 has 14 amino acids. The CDR3 spells CASTNRVGTDTQYF. The CDR3 nucleotides are TGTGCCAGCACCAACAGGGTGGGCACAGATACGCAGTATTTT.

The gene calls are TRBV7-9 and TRBJ2-7, with TRBD1 as a possible D gene (7 bases). The CDR3 runs 15 residues. CDR1 is SEHNR and CDR2 is FQNEAQ in the germline V gene (reference sequence). Trimming took 5 bases from V and 3 from J, leaving 17 bases between them. The CDR3 sequence is CASSPGSGGHYEQYF. The CDR3, as DNA: TGTGCCAGCAGCCCCGGGTCAGGGGGGCACTACGAGCAGTACTTC.